The 2 T cell receptor beta chains listed next were all sequenced from one sample in a study of shared clonotypes between healthy human individuals. The data were produced by immunoSEQ multiplex PCR, yet TCRdb's version contains in-frame clones alone and is incomplete. This sample yields about 2.2 million clones, of which about 93% are seen a single time; roughly 1.8% belongs to the top ten. CD45RO-negative CD8 cells positively selected for CCR7 made up the naive population, which excluded terminally differentiated effector memory CD45RA+ cells. Material: naive CD8+ T cells from PBMCs. The receptors shown here come from a man between 18 and 35 years old in good health. Some clones in this sample may be carry-over from other donors' samples.

The gene calls are TRBV4-1 and TRBJ2-7, with 10 bases fitting TRBD2. The CDR3 spans 14 residues. CDR1 is MGHRA, CDR2 YSYEKL, per germline. The J segment lost 6 bases and the V segment lost 4 bases, leaving 6 bases of the junction unmatched. The CDR3 region has the DNA TGCGCCAGCAGCCTCCGTAGCGGGAGGTCCGAGCAGTACTTC. This translates into CASSLRSGRSEQYF.

The V call is TRBV9, the J call TRBJ2-1; the D is unclear. The germline CDR1 and CDR2 sequences are SGDLS and YYNGEE. The CDR3 sequence is 12 residues long. The V gene lost 4 bases and the J gene lost 6 bases, with 8 bases spanning the gap. The CDR3 region has the DNA TGTGCCAGCAGCTTGCCTTCCAATGAGCAGTTCTTC. The encoded protein is CASSLPSNEQFF.